Below, 11 T cell receptor beta chains from the same sample are listed, as sequenced in a study of OX40 agonist ivuxolimab in advanced cancers. Library preparation used the immunoSEQ multiplex PCR assay. In TCRdb, the immuneACCESS table is reduced to in-frame sequences with V and J assigned. These tables do not hold every clone; where another copy was compared, an unresolved V gene accounts for under half, and the others remain unexplained. Counted in this sample were 71,000 or so clones; roughly 81% of them appeared once. Of the sample, over 4% falls within the top ten clones. The sample consisted of CD4+ or CD8+ T cells sorted from blood, taken in a trial of the OX40 agonist ivuxolimab. The receptors here all came from an adult with an advanced solid tumor such as melanoma, head and neck, liver or kidney cancer.

The chain links TRBV15 to TRBJ2-5; D remains unclear. Germline V gene lookup returns CDR1 LNHNV and CDR2 YYDKDF (reference sequence). The CDR3 extends over 15 amino acids. Trimming pared 3 bases from V and 5 bases from J, leaving 16 bases between. The CDR3 protein is CATSSSGVEWETQYF. CDR3 DNA sequence: TGTGCCACCAGCAGCTCAGGCGTAGAGTGGGAGACCCAGTACTTC.

This clone was counted a single time. The genes are TRBV30 and TRBJ2-1; TRBD1 is a possible D gene (6 bases). The CDR3 is 15 residues long. Germline V gene lookup returns CDR1 GTSNPN and CDR2 SVGIG (reference sequence). The V and J ends lost 2 bases and 7 bases respectively, with 18 bases between them. The DNA of the CDR3 is TGTGCCTGGAGTCCGGTCCTTCAGGGGACGAATGAGCAGTTCTTC. This sequence encodes CAWSPVLQGTNEQFF.

V usage is TRBV4-3 and J usage is TRBJ1-3, with D possibly being TRBD1 (6 bases). This CDR3 region has 14 residues. CDR1 LGHNA and CDR2 YSLEER come from the germline V gene. Between the trimmed V and J ends, which lost 5 bases and 0 bases, there was a span of 8 bases. The CDR3 DNA reads TGCGCCAGCAGCGTAGGGGGCTCTGGAAACACCATATATTTT. Encoded protein: CASSVGGSGNTIYF.

The chain couples TRBV21-1 to TRBJ1-2. TRBV21-1 is noted as a pseudogene. This CDR3 contains 14 residues. CDR3 sequence reads: CASSKERRDYGYTF. Here the CDR3 DNA reads TGTGCCAGCAGCAAAGAGAGGAGGGACTATGGCTACACCTTC.

A note on this clone: In the same sample, other DNA sequences code for this CDR3. The chain joins TRBV9 to TRBJ2-7; D gene uncertain. Trimming removed 0 bases from V and 4 bases from J, with 14 bases in between. This CDR3 comprises 15 residues. Per germline, CDR1 SGDLS and CDR2 YYNGEE. In DNA, the CDR3 is TGTGCCAGCAGCGTAGGGGGTGGGTTGGTGTACGAGCAGTACTTC. Translation: CASSVGGGLVYEQYF.

In its sample, this clone was seen a few times. CDR3 residues: CASSPPGDSPLHF. DNA for the CDR3: TGCGCCAGCTCACCTCCGGGGGATTCACCCCTCCACTTT. This chain connects TRBV4-1 to TRBJ1-6, with D perhaps matching TRBD1 (5 bases). The CDR3 loop spans 13 amino acids. Germline V CDR1 and CDR2: MGHRA, YSYEKL. Trimming took 8 bases from V and 8 from J, leaving 13 bases between them.

This chain uses TRBV5-1 with TRBJ2-2; D is unclear. V was clipped by 3 bases and J by 7 bases, with 13 bases between them. The CDR3 consists of 14 residues. CDR1 is SGHRS, CDR2 YFSETQ, per germline. The CDR3 bases are TGCGCCAGCAGCTCTGAGAGAGGATACGGGGAGCTGTTTTTT. Translating it yields CASSSERGYGELFF.

This sequence joins TRBV18 and TRBJ2-1, with 7 positions matching TRBD1. V lost 2 bases and J lost 7; bases outside the gene matches: 2. In germline, CDR1 is KGHSH, CDR2 LQKENI. This CDR3 is built from 13 residues. The CDR3 reads CASSPATGNEQFF. Here the CDR3 DNA reads TGTGCCAGCTCACCAGCGACAGGGAATGAGCAGTTCTTC. The complete variable domain, with remaining parts taken from reference TRBV18 and TRBJ2-1, reads NAGVMQNPRHLVRRRGQEARLRCSPMKGHSHVYWYRQLPEEGLKFMVYLQKENIIDESGMPKERFSAEFPKEGPSILRIQQVVRGDSAAYFCASSPATGNEQFFGPGTRLTVL.

The CDR3 DNA follows: TGTGCCAGCAGGGGTGGTGAGTACTACGAGCAGTACTTC. It is translated as CASRGGEYYEQYF. V and J are TRBV2 and TRBJ2-7, with D unresolved. The CDR3 totals 13 residues. The germline V and J ends were trimmed by 6 bases and 3 bases, with 12 bases remaining between them. Germline V gives CDR1 SNHLY, CDR2 FYNNEI.

This clone was detected once. The chain employs TRBV6-5 and TRBJ2-5, with D tentatively TRBD1 (6 bases). The DNA matches TRBJ2-7 better at its end, which makes the J call doubtful. CDR3 length: 12 amino acids. Looked up from germline, CDR1 is MNHEY and CDR2 is SVGAGI. The CDR3 here is CASSDDRNEQYF. DNA of the CDR3: TGTGCCAGCAGCGACGACAGGAACGAGCAGTACTTC.

The chain couples TRBV13 to TRBJ2-2; D is uncertain. Germline V gene sequence: CDR1 PRHDT, CDR2 FYEKMQ (reference sequence). The CDR3 is 12 residues long. V lost 3 bases, J lost 5 bases, and 4 bases lay in between. This CDR3 reads CASSLGTGELFF. The CDR3 DNA reads as TGTGCCAGCAGCTTGGGTACCGGGGAGCTGTTTTTT.